The T cell receptor (beta chain) under discussion was sequenced for a study of response to subunit inactivated influenza vaccine (dated by TCRdb to the late 2010s). About the full investigation: Deep quantitative T cell receptor repertoire profiling was used in the study to track responses to a trivalent subunit inactivated influenza vaccine.

This clonotype was seen a single time. Its binding antigen is unknown. No qualities accompany the bases; no much larger clone lies one base away. One read provides weak support. Library construction relied on RT-PCR. These reads were obtained on an Illumina HiSeq 2500. TCRdb reprocessing: public reads trimmed at Q25 with fastp, clones called with MiXCR, in-frame beta chains kept. Here each entry gathers all rows of one CDR3 protein and keeps the most common genes and DNA. A total of some 850,000 distinct CDR3 sequences appear in this sample, about a fifth of them only once. Roughly a tenth of the sample is held by the ten biggest clonotypes. Broader findings and caveats from the paper: The authors proposed that each seasonal influenza vaccination may bring in only a limited number of new T cells.

Including cysteine and phenylalanine, the CDR3 has 14 amino acids. This entry keeps only the CDR3 DNA: 42 bases, framed from base 1. For CDR1 and CDR2, the germline V gene lists SGDLS and YYNGEE. The germline V and J ends show losses of 3 bases and 8 bases respectively, and no gene match explains 5 bases of the junction. This specimen consisted of PBMCs from blood, obtained roughly 5 days after vaccination. The receptor comes from a man aged 45-65 years who received an inactivated influenza vaccine. Donor details come from another sample of the same person, matched by shared clones. The V gene is TRBV9 and the J gene is TRBJ2-1, with 10 bases matching TRBD1. The bases are TGTGCCAGCAGCGGTATGACAGGGGGCCATGAGCAGTTCTTC. It is translated as CASSGMTGGHEQFF.